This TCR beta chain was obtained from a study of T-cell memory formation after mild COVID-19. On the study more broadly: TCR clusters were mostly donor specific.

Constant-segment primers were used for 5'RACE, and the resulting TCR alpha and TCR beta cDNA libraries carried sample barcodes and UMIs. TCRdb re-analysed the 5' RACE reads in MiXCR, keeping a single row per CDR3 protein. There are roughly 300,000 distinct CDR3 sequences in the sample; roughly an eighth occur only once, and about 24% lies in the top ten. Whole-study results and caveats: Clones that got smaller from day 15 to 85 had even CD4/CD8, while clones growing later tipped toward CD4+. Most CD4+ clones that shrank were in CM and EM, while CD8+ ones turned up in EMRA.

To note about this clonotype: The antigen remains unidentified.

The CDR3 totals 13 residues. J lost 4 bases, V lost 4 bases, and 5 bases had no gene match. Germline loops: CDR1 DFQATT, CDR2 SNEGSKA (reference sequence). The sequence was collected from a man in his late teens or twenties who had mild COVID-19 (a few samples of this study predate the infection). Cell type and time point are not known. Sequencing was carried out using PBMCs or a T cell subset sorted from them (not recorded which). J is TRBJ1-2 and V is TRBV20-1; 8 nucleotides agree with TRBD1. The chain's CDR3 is CSANPGTGYGYTF. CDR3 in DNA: TGCAGTGCTAATCCCGGGACAGGCTATGGCTACACCTTC.